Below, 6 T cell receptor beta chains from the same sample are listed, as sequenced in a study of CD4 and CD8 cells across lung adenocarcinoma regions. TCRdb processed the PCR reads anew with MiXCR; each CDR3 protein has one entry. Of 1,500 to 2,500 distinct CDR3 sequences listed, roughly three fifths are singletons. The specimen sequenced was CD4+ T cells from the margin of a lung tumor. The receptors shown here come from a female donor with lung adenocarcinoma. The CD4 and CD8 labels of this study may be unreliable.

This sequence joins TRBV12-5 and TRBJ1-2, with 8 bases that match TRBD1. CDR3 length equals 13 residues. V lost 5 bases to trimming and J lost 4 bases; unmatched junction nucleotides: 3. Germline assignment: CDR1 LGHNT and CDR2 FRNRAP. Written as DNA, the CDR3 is TGTGCTAGTGGTCGGACAGGGTTCTATGGCTACACCTTC. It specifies CASGRTGFYGYTF.

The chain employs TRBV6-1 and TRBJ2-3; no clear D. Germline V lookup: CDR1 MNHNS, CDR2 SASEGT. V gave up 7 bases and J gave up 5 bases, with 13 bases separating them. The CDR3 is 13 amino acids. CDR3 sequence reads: CASKRGLQDTQYF. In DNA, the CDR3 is TGTGCCAGCAAACGAGGTTTACAAGATACGCAGTATTTT.

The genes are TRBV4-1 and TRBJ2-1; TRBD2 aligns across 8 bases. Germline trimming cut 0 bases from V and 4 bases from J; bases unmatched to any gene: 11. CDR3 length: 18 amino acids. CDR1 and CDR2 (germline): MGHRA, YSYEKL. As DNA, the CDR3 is TGCGCCAGCAGCCAAGACCACACGAGCGGGGGACTGTACAATGAGCAGTTCTTC. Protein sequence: CASSQDHTSGGLYNEQFF.

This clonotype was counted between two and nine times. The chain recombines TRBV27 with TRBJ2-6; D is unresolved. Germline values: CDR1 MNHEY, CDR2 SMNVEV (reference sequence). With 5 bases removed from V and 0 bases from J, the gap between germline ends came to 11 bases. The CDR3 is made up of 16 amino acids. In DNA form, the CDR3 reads TGTGCCAGCAGTAGCAGTTTCTACTCTGGGGCCAACGTCCTGACTTTC. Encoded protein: CASSSSFYSGANVLTF.

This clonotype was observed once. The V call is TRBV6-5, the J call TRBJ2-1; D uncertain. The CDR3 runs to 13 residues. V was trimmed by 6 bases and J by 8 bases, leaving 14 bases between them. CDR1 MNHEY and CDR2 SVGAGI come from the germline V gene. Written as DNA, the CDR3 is TGTGCCAGCAGGTACCCAGTTACCTATGAGCAGTTCTTC. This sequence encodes CASRYPVTYEQFF.

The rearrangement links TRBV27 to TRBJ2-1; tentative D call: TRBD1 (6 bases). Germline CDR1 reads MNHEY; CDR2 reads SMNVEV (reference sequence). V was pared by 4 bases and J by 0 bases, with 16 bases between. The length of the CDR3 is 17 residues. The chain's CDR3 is CASSSGAGPISYNEQFF. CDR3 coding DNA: TGTGCCAGCAGTTCAGGGGCAGGGCCGATCTCCTACAATGAGCAGTTCTTC.